This TCR beta chain was retrieved from a study of vaccination and CD4 T cells after COVID-19. About the study: For control cultures, the treatment was a CEFX pool, an HIV-1 Nef pool, or no peptide.

Treatment: approximately 9-day PBMC culture with coronavirus spike peptide pools or control peptides (ViraFEST assay). Prior to the COVID-19 pandemic (2011-2018), the unexposed donor's CD4+ T cells were collected. ViraFEST relied on peptide pools to expand antigen-specific T cells; the TCRs were sequenced afterward. With approximately 10 ug/ml peptide pools and around 9.6 IU/ml IL-2, PBMCs were cultured at approximately 2 million per well. This clonotype was picked up one time. Its specificity is not known. Cultured CD4+ T cell DNA underwent sequencing with the Oncomine TCR Beta short-read assay. CD4+ T cells were cultured, and genomic DNA was extracted from them. TCRdb recomputed calls from the PCR reads with MiXCR, one row per CDR3 protein. The sample lists about 7,800 distinct CDR3 sequences, approximately 41% occurring once. The TCR originated in a human donor in good health. Material for sequencing was CD4+ T cells from blood, cultured in vitro.

DNA for the CDR3: TGTGCCAGCAGTTCGACAGGGGAGAGCTATGGCTACACCTTC. The encoded protein is CASSSTGESYGYTF. This chain joins TRBV28 and TRBJ1-2; 8 bases are a match to TRBD1. The junction had 5 bases not matched to a gene; V was cut back by 4 bases and J by 4 bases. CDR1 and CDR2 (germline): MDHEN, SYDVKM. This CDR3 is built from 14 residues.